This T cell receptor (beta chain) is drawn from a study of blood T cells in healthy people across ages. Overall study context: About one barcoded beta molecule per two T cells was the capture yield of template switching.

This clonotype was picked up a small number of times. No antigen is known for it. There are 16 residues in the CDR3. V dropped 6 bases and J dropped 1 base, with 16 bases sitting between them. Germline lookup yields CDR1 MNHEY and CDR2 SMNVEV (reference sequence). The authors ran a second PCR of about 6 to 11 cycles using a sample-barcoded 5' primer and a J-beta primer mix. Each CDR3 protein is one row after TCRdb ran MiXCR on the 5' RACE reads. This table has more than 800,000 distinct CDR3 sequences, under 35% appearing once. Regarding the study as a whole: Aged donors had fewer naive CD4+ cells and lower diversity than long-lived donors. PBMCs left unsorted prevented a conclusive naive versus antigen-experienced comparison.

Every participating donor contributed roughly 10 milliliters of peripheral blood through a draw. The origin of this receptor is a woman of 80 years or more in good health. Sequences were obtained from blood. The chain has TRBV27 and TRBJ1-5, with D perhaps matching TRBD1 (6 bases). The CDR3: CASRREGGRSNQPQHF. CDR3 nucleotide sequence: TGTGCCAGCAGGAGGGAAGGGGGACGAAGCAATCAGCCCCAGCATTTT.